The rows below give T cell receptor beta chains drawn from one sample of a study of blood T cell repertoires in COVID-19. Generated by immunoSEQ multiplex PCR, the TCRdb table keeps only in-frame clones and is missing some. This sample has roughly 330,000 clones, with about 87% found just once. The specimen was PBMCs or T cells enriched from blood (not recorded which). These receptors all stem from a woman aged 30 to 39 who had recovered from COVID-19. Each CDR3 is given with its conserved first and last residue. A D gene is named only where the DNA matches it firmly. Rows give clone size only sometimes, using once, few, many, or a class for an expanded clone.

clone_size,cdr3_length,v_call,j_call,d_call,cdr3_aa
.,16,TRBV7-2,TRBJ1-2,.,CASSLVGSGNAYGYTF
.,15,TRBV19,TRBJ1-3,.,CASSIDRDTGNTIYF
.,14,TRBV28,TRBJ1-4,.,CASIGGATNEKLFF
many,16,TRBV7-2,TRBJ2-1,TRBD1,CASSSQGAGSYNEQFF
.,15,TRBV21-1,TRBJ2-7,.,CASSPGRTDSYEQYF
.,15,TRBV11-1,TRBJ2-3,TRBD2,CASSLQRGGADTQYF
.,16,TRBV5-4,TRBJ2-5,TRBD2,CASSFGGAGGQETQYF
once,14,TRBV5-4,TRBJ1-5,TRBD1,CASSVRGDHQPQHF
few,13,TRBV5-1,TRBJ1-2,.,CASSSGAAYGYTF
.,14,TRBV5-6,TRBJ1-2,TRBD1,CASSPRTGGYGYTF
.,15,TRBV2,TRBJ1-1,TRBD1,CASSGRGRRNTEAFF
.,16,TRBV9,TRBJ2-1,.,CASSVGVGSSYNEQFF
few,12,TRBV7-8,TRBJ2-7,.,CASSLNLYEQYF
.,14,TRBV10-3,TRBJ1-2,.,CAISESGGDGGYTF
.,20,TRBV27,TRBJ2-3,TRBD2,CASSQQGLAGGLRSTDTQYF
.,17,TRBV5-4,TRBJ2-1,TRBD2,CASSLARLAGGIHEQFF
.,13,TRBV6-1,TRBJ1-1,.,CASSENRHLGAFF
.,14,TRBV29-1,TRBJ2-3,TRBD2,CSVSKTSSTDTQYF
once,16,TRBV5-1,TRBJ2-3,.,CASSLTGRYLTDTQYF
.,13,TRBV7-8,TRBJ1-5,TRBD1,CASSETGGQPQHF
few,12,TRBV12-3/TRBV12-4,TRBJ2-7,.,CASSIERYEQYF
.,14,TRBV29-1,TRBJ1-2,.,CSVDYMQGSYGYTF
.,12,TRBV13,TRBJ2-3,.,CASSSLTDTQYF
.,17,TRBV5-1,TRBJ1-4,.,CASSPSWRAPGDEKLFF
many,14,TRBV7-2,TRBJ2-7,TRBD1,CASSVDRGSYEQYF
.,12,TRBV28,TRBJ2-1,TRBD2,CATSGGDNEQFF
.,11,TRBV30,TRBJ1-1,.,CAWGQNTEAFF
.,16,TRBV7-9,TRBJ1-4,TRBD1,CASSLDWTGRDEKLFF
.,12,TRBV28,TRBJ2-1,TRBD1,CASRDRVYEQFF
once,13,TRBV7-2,TRBJ1-6,.,CASSYRGNSPLHF
.,15,TRBV9,TRBJ1-1,TRBD1,CASSVSGTGHTEAFF
once,15,TRBV5-1,TRBJ2-1,TRBD1,CASSFGWGQDNEQFF
.,14,TRBV4-2,TRBJ2-5,.,CASSQDRLARTQYF
.,17,TRBV18,TRBJ2-5,.,CASSLISLSAQGETQYF
many,14,TRBV10-3,TRBJ1-5,.,CATATGDSNQPQHF
.,15,TRBV13,TRBJ2-3,TRBD2,CASSPWTSGTDTQYF
.,17,TRBV12-5,TRBJ1-2,TRBD1,CASGSTPRQGGPYGYTF
few,14,TRBV3-1/TRBV3-2,TRBJ1-2,.,CASSQDVAANSCTF
.,14,TRBV11-2,TRBJ2-7,TRBD2,CASSTEGLAYEQYF
.,14,TRBV2,TRBJ2-1,.,CAHQGGKAYNEQFF
.,17,TRBV4-1,TRBJ1-5,.,CASSQRVTGGSNQPQHF
.,13,TRBV5-1,TRBJ1-5,.,CASSLGQDQPQHF
.,12,TRBV28,TRBJ1-5,.,CASSFREGPQHF
.,15,TRBV18,TRBJ2-1,TRBD2,CASSLSGGAGNEQFF
.,14,TRBV6-5,TRBJ1-6,.,CASGIRQPNSPLHF
.,18,TRBV19,TRBJ2-6,.,CASSTPRTGYSGANVLTF
.,12,TRBV28,TRBJ2-2,.,CASEQVAGELFF
.,17,TRBV18,TRBJ2-2,TRBD2,CASSPTSGGSNTGELFF
.,14,TRBV2,TRBJ2-3,TRBD2,CASREGLAGDTQYF
.,17,TRBV19,TRBJ2-1,TRBD1,CASTSRRTGGSYNEQFF
.,14,TRBV12-5,TRBJ1-6,.,CASAEEGRHSPLHF
.,13,TRBV28,TRBJ1-1,.,CASSFHRNTEAFF
.,15,TRBV25-1,TRBJ1-2,.,CASSVTGVDRSGYTF
.,17,TRBV24-1,TRBJ2-3,TRBD1,CATSDQTGQASTDTQYF